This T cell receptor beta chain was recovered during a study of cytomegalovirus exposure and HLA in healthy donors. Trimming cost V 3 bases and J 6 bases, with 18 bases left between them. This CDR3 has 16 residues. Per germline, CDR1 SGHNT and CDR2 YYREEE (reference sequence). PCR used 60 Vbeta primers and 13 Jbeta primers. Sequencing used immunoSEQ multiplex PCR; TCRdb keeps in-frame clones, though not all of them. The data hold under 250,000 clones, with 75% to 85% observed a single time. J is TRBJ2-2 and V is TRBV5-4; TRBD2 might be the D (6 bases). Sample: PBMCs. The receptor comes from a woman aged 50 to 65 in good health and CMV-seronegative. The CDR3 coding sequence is TGTGCCAGCAGCTATGGCGGTCTAGCGTCGTCCGGGGAGCTGTTTTTT. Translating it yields CASSYGGLASSGELFF.